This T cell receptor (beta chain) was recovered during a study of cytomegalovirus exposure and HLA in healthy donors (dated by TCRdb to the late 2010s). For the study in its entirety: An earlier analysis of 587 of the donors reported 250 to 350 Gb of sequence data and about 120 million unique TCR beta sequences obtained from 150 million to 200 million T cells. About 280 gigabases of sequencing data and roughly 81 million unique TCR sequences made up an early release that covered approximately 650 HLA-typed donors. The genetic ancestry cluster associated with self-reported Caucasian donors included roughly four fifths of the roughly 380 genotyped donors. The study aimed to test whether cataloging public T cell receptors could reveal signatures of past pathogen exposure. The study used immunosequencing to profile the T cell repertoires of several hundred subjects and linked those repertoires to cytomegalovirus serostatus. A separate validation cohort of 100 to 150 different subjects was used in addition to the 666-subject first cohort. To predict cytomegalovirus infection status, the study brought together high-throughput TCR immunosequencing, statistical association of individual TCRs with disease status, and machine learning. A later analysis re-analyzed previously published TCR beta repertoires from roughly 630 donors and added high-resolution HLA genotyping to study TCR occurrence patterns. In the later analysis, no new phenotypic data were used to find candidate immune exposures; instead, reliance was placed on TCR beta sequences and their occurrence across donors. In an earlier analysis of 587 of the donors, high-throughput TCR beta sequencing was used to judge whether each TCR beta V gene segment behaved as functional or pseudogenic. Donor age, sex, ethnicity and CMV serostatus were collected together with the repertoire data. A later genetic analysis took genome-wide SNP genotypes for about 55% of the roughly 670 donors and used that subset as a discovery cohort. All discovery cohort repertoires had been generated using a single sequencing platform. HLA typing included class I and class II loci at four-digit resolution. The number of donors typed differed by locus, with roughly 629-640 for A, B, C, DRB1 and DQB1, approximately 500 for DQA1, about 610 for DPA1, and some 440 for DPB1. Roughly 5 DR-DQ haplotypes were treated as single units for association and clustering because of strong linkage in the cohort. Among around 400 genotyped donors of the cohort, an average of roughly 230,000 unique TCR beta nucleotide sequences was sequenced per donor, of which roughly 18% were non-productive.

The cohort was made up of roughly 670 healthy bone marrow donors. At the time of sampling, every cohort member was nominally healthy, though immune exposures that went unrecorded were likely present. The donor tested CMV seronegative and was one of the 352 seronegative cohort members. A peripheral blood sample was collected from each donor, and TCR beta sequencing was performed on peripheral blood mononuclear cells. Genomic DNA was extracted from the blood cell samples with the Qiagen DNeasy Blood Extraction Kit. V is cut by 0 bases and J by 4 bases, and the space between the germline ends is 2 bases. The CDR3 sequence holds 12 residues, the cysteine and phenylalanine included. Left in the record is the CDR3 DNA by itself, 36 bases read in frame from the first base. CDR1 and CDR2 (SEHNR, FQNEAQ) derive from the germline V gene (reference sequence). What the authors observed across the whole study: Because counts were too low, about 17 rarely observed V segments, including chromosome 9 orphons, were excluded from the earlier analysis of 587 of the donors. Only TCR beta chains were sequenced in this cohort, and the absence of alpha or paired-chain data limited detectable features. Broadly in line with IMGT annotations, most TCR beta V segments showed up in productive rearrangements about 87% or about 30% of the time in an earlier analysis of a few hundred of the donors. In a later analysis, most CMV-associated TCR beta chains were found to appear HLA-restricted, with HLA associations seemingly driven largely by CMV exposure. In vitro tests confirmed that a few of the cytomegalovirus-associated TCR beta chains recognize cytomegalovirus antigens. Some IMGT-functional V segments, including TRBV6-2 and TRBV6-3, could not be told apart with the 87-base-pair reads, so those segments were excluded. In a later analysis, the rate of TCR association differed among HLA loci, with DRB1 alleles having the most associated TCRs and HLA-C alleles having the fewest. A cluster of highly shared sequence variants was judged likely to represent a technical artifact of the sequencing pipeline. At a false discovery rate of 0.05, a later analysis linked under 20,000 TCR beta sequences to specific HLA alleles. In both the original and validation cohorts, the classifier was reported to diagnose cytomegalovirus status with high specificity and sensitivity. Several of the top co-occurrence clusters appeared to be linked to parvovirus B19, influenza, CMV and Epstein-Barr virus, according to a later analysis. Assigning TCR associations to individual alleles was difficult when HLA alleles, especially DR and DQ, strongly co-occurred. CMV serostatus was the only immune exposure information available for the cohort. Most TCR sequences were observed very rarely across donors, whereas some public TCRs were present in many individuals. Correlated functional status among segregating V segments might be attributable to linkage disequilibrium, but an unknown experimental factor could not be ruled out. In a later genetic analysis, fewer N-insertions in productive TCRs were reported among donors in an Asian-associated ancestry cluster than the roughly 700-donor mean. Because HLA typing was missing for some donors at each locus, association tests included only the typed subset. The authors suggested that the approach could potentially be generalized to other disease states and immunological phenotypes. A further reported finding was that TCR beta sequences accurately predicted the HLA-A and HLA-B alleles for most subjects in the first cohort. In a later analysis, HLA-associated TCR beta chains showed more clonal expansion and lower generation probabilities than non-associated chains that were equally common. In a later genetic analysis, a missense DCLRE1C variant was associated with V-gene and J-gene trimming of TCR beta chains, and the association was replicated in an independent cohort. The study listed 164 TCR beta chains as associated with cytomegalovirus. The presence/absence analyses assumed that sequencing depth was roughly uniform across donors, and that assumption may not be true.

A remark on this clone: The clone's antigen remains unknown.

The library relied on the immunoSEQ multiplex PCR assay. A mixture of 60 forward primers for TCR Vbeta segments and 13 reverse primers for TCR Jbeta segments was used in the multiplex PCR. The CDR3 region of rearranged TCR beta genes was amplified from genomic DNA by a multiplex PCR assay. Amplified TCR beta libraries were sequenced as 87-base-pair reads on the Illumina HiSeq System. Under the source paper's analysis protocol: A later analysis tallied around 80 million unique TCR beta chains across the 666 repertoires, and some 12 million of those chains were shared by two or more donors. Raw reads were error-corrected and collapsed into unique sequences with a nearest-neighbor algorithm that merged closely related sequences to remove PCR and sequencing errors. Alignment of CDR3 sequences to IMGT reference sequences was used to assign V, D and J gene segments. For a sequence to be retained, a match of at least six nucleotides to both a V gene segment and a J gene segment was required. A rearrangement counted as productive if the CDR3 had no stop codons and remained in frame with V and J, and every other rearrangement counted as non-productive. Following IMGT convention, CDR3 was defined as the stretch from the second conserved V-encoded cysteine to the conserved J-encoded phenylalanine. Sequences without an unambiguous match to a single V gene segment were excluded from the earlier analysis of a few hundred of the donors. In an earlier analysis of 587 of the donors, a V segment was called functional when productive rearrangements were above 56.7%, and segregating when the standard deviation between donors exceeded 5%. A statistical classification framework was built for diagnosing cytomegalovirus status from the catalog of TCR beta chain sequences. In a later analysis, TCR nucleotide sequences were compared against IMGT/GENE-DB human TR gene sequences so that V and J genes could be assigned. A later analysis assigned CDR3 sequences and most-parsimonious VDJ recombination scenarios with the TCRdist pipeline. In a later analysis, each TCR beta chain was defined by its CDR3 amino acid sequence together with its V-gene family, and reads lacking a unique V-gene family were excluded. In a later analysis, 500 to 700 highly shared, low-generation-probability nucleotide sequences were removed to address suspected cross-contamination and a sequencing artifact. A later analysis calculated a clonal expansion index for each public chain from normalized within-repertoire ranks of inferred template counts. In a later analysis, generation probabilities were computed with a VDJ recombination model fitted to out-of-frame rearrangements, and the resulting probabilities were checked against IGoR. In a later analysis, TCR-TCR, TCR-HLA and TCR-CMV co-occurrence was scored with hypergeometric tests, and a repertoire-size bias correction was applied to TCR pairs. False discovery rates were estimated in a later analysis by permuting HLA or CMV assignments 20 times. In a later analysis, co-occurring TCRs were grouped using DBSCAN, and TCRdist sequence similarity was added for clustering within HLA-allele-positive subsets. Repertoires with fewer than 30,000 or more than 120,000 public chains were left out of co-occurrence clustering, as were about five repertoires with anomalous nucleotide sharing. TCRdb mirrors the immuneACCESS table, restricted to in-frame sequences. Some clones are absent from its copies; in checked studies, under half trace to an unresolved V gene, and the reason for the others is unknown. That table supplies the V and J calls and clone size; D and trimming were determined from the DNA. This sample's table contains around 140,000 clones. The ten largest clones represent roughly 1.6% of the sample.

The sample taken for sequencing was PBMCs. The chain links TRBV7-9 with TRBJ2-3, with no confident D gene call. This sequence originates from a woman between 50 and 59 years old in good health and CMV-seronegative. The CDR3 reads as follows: CASSLAADTQYF. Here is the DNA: TGTGCCAGCAGCTTAGCCGCAGATACGCAGTATTTT.